Sequencing of this TCR beta chain was carried out in a study of T-cell reconstitution after alpha-beta-depleted transplantation in children. Preparation of the TCRbeta library was carried out with unique molecular identifiers. Using its own MiXCR run on the PCR reads, TCRdb lists one record per CDR3 protein. Of roughly 300,000 distinct CDR3 sequences listed, approximately 10% are singletons. After removal of 5 bases from V and 6 bases from J, the junction contained 10 bases not matched to a gene. The CDR3 has 15 residues. This clonotype has ten or more counts. The antigen is unknown. Study-wide findings and caveats: By one year post-transplant, T-cell counts and diversity largely arose from T cells that were newly produced. Approximately two months post-transplant, alpha-beta T cells reportedly originated from several hundred expanded graft clones. After transplant, high TCRbeta diversity at day 60 in some patients arose from surviving recipient T cells and thymic progenitors.

The sequenced sample was peripheral blood, obtained 180 days after TCRalphabeta/CD19-depleted stem cell transplant. This chain uses TRBV12-3 or TRBV12-4 with TRBJ2-1; TRBD1 aligns across 7 bases. This receptor was identified in a male patient between 2 and 10 years old who had a stem cell transplant for chronic granulomatous disease, so the T cells may come from the graft donor. The CDR3 nucleotides read TGTGCCAGCAGTCGACAGGGTTCCAATGGCAATGAGCAGTTCTTC. Translated, it gives CASSRQGSNGNEQFF.